This TCR beta chain was sequenced for a study of identical twins. Study-level results: Cross-sectional statistical analysis, not tracking of the same donors, underpinned the conclusions.

Losses at the gene ends were 7 bases for V and 4 bases for J; bases not matched to a gene: 11. Germline-derived CDR1 and CDR2 are SQVTM and ANQGSEA. The CDR3 runs 14 residues. Only a few counts were recorded for this clonotype. Its antigen is as yet unknown. TCRdb reanalysed the 5' RACE reads using MiXCR and keeps one entry per CDR3 protein. The sample contains some 500,000 distinct CDR3 sequences, 14% of which appear only once. These data were also filed under a second study, of yellow fever vaccine responses in identical twins.

What was sequenced was CD4+ T cells sorted from blood. The chain uses TRBV29-1 and TRBJ2-7; TRBD1 agrees at 9 bases. This receptor was identified in a woman aged 18 to 35 in good health. CDR3 loop: CSGAQGTGQYEQYF. The CDR3 coding sequence is TGCAGCGGGGCTCAGGGGACAGGGCAATACGAGCAGTACTTC.